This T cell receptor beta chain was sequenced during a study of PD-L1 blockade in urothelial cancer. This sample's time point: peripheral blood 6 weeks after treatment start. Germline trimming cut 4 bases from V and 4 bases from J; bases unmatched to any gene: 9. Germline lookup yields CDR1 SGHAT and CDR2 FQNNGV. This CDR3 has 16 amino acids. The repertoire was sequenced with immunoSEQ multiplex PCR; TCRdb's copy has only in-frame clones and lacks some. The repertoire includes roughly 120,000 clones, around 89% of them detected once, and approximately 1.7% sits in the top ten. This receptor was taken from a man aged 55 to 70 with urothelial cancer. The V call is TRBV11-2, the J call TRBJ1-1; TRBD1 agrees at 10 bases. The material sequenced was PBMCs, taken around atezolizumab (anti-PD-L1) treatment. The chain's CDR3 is CASSSGTGEVVTEAFF. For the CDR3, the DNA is TGTGCCAGCAGCTCCGGGACAGGGGAGGTGGTCACTGAAGCTTTCTTT.